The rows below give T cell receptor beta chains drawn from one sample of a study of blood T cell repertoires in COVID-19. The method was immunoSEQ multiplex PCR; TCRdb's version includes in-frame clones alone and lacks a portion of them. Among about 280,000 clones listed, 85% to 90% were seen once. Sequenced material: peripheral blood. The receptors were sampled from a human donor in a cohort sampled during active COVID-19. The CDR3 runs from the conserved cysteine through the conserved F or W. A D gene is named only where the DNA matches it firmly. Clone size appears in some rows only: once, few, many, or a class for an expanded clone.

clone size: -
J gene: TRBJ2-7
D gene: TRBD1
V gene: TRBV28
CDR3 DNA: TGTGCCAGCAGTTTATACGGCGACAGGGGAGGAATCTCCTACGAGCAGTACTTC
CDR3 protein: CASSLYGDRGGISYEQYF

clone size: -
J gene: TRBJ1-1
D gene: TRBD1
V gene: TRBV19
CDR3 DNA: TGTGCCAGTAGTATACCAGGGGGCCCGAACACTGAAGCTTTCTTT
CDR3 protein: CASSIPGGPNTEAFF

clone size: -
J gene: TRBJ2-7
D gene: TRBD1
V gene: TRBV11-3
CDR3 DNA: TGTGCCAGCAGCTTAGACGGGACAGGGTCCTACGAGCAGTACTTC
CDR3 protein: CASSLDGTGSYEQYF

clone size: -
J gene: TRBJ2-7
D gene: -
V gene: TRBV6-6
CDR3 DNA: TGTGCCAGCAGTTACATACAGGGCGTCTCCTACGAGCAGTACTTC
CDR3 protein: CASSYIQGVSYEQYF

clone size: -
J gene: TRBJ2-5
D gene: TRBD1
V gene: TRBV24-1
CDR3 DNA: TGTGCCACCAGTGAGCCGGGACAGGGGCCCCAGACCCAGTACTTC
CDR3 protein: CATSEPGQGPQTQYF

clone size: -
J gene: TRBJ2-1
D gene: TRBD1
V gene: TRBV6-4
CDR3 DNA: TGTGCCAGCAGTGATAGTTCGGGACAGGGCAGTATTGAGCAGTTCTTC
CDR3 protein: CASSDSSGQGSIEQFF

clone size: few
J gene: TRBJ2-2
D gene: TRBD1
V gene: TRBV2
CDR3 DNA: TGTGCCAGCAGTATCCGGGACAGGGGGATCGGGGAGCTGTTTTTT
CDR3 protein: CASSIRDRGIGELFF

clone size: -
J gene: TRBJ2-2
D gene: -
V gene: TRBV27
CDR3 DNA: TGTGCCAGCAACACGGGAACTCCGGGGGCCGGGGAGCTGTTTTTT
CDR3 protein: CASNTGTPGAGELFF

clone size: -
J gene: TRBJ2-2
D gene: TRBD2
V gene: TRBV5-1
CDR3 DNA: TGCGCCAGCAGCTTGGATAAGACTAGCGGGAGGGCCAGCACCGGGGAGCTGTTTTTT
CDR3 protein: CASSLDKTSGRASTGELFF

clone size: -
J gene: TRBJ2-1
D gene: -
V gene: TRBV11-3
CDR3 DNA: TGTGCCAGCAGCTTCGACACCAATGAGCAGTTCTTC
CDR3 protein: CASSFDTNEQFF

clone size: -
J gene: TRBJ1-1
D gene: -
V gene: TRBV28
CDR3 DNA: TGTGCCAGCAGCTCAGACATGAACACTGAAGCTTTCTTT
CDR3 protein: CASSSDMNTEAFF

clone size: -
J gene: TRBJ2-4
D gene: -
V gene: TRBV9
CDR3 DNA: TGTGCCAGTAGCCCGGGGGAGGTAGCCAAAAACATTCAGTACTTC
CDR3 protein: CASSPGEVAKNIQYF

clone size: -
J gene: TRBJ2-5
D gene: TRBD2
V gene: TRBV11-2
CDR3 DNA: TGTGCCAGCAGCTCCCATAGCGGGAGCGGGCAAGAGACCCAGTACTTC
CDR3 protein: CASSSHSGSGQETQYF

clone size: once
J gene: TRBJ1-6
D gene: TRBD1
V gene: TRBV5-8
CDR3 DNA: TGTGCCAGCACCCGAGGGACAGGGAAAAATTCACCCCTCCACTTT
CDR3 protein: CASTRGTGKNSPLHF

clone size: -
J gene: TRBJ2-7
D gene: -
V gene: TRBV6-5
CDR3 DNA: TGTGCCAGCACGCCCGTGGGGGGAGGCTACGAGCAGTACTTC
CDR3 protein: CASTPVGGGYEQYF

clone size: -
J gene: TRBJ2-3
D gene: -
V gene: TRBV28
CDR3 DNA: TGTGCCAGCAGTTTTTCCGGCACAGATACGCAGTATTTT
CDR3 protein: CASSFSGTDTQYF

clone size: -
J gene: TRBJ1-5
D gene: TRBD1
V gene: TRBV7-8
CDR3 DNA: TGTGCCAGCAGCCGGGGACAGGGACCCAATCAGCCCCAGCATTTT
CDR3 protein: CASSRGQGPNQPQHF

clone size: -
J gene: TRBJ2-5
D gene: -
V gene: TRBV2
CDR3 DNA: TGTGCCAGCGTCAAAGAGACCCAGTACTTC
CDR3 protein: CASVKETQYF

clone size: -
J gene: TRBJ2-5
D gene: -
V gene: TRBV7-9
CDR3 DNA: TGTGCCAGCAGCCGCAAAAGGGGGAAGGAGACCCAGTACTTC
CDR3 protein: CASSRKRGKETQYF

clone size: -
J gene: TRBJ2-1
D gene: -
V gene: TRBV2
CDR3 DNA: TGTGCCAGCAGTGAACTGCCCTACTTGAGCTCCTACAATGAGCAGTTCTTC
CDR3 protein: CASSELPYLSSYNEQFF

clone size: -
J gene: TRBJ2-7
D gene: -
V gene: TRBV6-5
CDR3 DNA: TGTGCCAGCAGTACATGGTACAGCACCTACGAGCAGTACTTC
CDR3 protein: CASSTWYSTYEQYF

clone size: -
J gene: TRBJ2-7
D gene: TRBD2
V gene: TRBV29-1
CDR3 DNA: TGCAGCGTTAGGGAGGGACCTTACGAGCAGTACTTC
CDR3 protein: CSVREGPYEQYF

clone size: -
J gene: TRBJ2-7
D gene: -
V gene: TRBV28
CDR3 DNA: TGTGCCAGCAGCCTCAACATAGGGGGGGAGCGCTCCTACGAGCAGTACTTC
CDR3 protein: CASSLNIGGERSYEQYF

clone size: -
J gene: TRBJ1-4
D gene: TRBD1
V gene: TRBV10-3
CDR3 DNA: TGTGCCATCAGTGAGTCGGACCGACAGGGCGCTGCTAATGAAAAACTGTTTTTT
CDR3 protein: CAISESDRQGAANEKLFF

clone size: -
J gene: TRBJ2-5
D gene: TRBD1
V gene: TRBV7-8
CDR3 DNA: TGTGCCAGCAGCTTTTTGATTTCGAGGGGGCGTGAGACCCAGTACTTC
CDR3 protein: CASSFLISRGRETQYF

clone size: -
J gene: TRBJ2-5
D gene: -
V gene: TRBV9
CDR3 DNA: TGTGCCAGCAGCTCTAATCTCGGAGGGTTGGGGAAACAAGAGACCCAGTACTTC
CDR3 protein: CASSSNLGGLGKQETQYF

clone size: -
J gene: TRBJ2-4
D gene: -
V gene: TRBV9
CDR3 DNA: TGTGCCAGCAGCGGCGGGGTCGGATCGGGCAAAAACATTCAGTACTTC
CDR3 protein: CASSGGVGSGKNIQYF

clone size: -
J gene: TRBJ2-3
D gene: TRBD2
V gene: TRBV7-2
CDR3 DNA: TGTGCCAGCTTACGGGACTATGGTTCAGATACGCAGTATTTT
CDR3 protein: CASLRDYGSDTQYF

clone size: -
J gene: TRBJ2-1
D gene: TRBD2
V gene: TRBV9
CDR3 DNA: TGTGCCAGCAGCCCCTTCAGCGGGAGGGCCGATGAGCAGTTCTTC
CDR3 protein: CASSPFSGRADEQFF

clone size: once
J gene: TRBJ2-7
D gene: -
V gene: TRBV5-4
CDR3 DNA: TGTGCCAGCAGCTTAGTAGGACAGGCGGGAGGCGAGCAGTACTTC
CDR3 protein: CASSLVGQAGGEQYF

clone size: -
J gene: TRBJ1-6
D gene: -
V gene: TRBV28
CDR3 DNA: TGTGCCAGCGGAACAGGGAATTTCCGGTCACCCCTCCACTTT
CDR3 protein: CASGTGNFRSPLHF

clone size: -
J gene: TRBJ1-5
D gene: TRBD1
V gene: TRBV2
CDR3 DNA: TGTGCCAGCAGCCCGGACAGGGTTGGCAATCAGCCCCAGCATTTT
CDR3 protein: CASSPDRVGNQPQHF

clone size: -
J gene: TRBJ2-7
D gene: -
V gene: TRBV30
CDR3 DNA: TGTGCCTGGAGTATCGGAGGGGACTCCTACGAGCAGTACTTC
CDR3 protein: CAWSIGGDSYEQYF

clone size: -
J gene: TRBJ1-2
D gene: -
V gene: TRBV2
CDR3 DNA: TGTGCCAGCAGCCCGATAGCCTATGGCTACACCTTC
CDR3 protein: CASSPIAYGYTF

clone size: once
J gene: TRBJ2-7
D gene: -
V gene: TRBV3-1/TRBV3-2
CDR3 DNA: TGTGCCAGCAGCCAAGAGGGGCCTAGCTCCTACGAGCAGTACTTC
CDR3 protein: CASSQEGPSSYEQYF

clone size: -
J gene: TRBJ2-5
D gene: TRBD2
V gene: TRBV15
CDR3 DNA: TGTGCCACTAGTTTCGGACTAGCTGACGAACAAGAGACCCAGTACTTC
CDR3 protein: CATSFGLADEQETQYF

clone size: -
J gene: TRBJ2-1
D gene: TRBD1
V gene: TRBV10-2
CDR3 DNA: TGCGCCAGCAGTGTACAGGGGAGCTCCTACAATGAGCAGTTCTTC
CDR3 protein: CASSVQGSSYNEQFF

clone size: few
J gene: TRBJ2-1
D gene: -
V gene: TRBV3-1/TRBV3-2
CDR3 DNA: TGTGCCAGCAGCCCCTCCTTGGCTAGCGACAATGAGCAGTTCTTC
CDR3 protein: CASSPSLASDNEQFF

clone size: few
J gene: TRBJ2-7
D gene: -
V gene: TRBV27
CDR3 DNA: TGTGCCAGCAGTTCACCATATGGGGCAGCGAGCGAGCAGTACTTC
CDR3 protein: CASSSPYGAASEQYF

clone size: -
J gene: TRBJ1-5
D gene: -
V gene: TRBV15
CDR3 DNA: TGTGCCACCAGCAGGGGAGGGACGGGCGATTATAGCAATCAGCCCCAGCATTTT
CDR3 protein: CATSRGGTGDYSNQPQHF

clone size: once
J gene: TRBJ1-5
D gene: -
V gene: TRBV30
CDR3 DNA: TGTGCCGGGCAAGGGGCTGGCAATCAGCCCCAGCATTTT
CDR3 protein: CAGQGAGNQPQHF

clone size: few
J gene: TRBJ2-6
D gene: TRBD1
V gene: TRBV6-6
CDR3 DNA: TGTGCCAGCAGCTCCCGAAGTCCCGGGACAGGGACTGGGGCCAACGTCCTGACTTTC
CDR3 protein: CASSSRSPGTGTGANVLTF

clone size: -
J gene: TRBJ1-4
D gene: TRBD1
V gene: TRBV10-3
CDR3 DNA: TGTGCCACGACAGGGGGTACTAATGAAAAACTGTTTTTT
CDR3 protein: CATTGGTNEKLFF

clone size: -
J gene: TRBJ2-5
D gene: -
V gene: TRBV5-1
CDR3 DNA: TGCGCCAGCAGCTTAAAACCAGCGGAGACCCAGTACTTC
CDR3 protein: CASSLKPAETQYF

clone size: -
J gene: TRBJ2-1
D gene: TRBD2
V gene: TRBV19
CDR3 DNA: TGTGCCAGTAGTATAGCGGGAGGGCCCCGTGAGGTGCAGTTCTTC
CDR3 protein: CASSIAGGPREVQFF